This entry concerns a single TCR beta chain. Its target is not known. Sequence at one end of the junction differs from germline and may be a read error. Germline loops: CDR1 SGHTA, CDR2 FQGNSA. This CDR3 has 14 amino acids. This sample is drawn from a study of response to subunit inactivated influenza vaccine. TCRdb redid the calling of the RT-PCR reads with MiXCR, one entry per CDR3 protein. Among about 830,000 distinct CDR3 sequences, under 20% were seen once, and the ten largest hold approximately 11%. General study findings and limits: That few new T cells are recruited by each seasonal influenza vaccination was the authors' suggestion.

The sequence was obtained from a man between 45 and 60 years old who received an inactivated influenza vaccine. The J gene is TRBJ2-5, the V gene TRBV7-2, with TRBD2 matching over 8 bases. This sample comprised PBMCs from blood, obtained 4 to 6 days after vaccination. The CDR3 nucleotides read TGTGCCAGCAGCTTACAGCGGGGGCAAGAGTCCCAGTACTTC. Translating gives CASSLQRGQESQYF.